This T cell receptor beta chain was captured by sequencing in a study of T cell repertoires in cytomegalovirus infection (dated by TCRdb to about 2019). Concerning the study at large: Donor HLA type was relevant to the analysis, because carriage of CMV infection together with the matching HLA type was indicated by public TCR beta signatures.

Reads for this sample came from an Illumina HiSeq 1500. The raw public reads went through TCRdb reprocessing: fastp at Q25, MiXCR clone calling, in-frame beta chains kept. Duplicate CDR3 protein sequences are folded into a single record with the most common DNA and genes. This sample holds 250,000 to 300,000 distinct CDR3 sequences; around 9% were observed only once. More than 12% of the sample is in the top ten clones. What the authors observed across the whole study: Cumulative frequency of public TCR beta family members discriminated carriers of CMV infection plus the relevant HLA type in this cohort and an independent approximately 370-donor cohort. The ex vivo response was dominated by HLA-C-restricted CMV-specific TCR beta clonotypes, and the single most frequent clonotype in two of eight donors was supplied by these HLA-C-restricted clonotypes.

The CDR3 sequence holds 13 residues, the cysteine and phenylalanine included. The kept DNA is CDR3 alone, 39 bases in frame from the first base. The germline V gene provides CDR1 SGHTA and CDR2 FQGNSA. Trimming accounts for 5 bases at V and 8 bases at J, while the number of junction bases matched to no gene is 8. The table lists this clonotype with a few counts. Its antigen is unknown. No per-base quality is available; no much larger clone lies one base away. This receptor chain uses TRBV7-2 and TRBJ1-2; 7 bases in the junction line up with TRBD1. The sequence was obtained from a human donor in good health (CMV status not recorded). Some clones in this sample may be carry-over from other donors' samples. Sequencing was done on a sample of PBMCs. The DNA is as follows: TGTGCCAGCAGCCGTCGGACAGGAAGGGGCTACACCTTC. Translation gives CASSRRTGRGYTF.